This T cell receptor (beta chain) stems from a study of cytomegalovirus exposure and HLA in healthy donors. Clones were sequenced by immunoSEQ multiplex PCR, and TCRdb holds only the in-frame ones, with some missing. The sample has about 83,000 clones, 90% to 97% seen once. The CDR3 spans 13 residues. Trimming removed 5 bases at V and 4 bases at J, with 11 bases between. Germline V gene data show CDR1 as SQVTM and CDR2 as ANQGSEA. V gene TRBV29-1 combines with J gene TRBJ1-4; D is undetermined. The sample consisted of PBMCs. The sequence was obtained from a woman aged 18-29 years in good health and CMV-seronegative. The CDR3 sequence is CSVLGEGNEKLFF. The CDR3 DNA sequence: TGCAGCGTTCTTGGGGAGGGTAATGAAAAACTGTTTTTT.